This T cell receptor beta chain emerged from a study of metastatic and nonmetastatic thyroid tumors. With MiXCR, TCRdb reprocessed the PCR reads. The data contain 21,000 or so clones, 22% of them seen just once; the ten biggest clones take up 12%. Prior to thyroid surgery, none of the patients had received any treatment. Many counts were recorded for this clone. Trimming shortened V by 0 bases and J by 5 bases, and 1 base separated the two germline ends. This CDR3 comprises 13 residues. The germline gives CDR1 KGHDR, CDR2 SFDVKD. The chain employs TRBV24-1 and TRBJ1-6, with D unresolved. Sequencing was carried out using tumor tissue. The clonotype comes from a female donor with papillary thyroid cancer or a benign thyroid nodule (not recorded which). Some clones in this sample may be carry-over from other donors' samples. The chain's CDR3 is CATSDLHNSPLHF. DNA of the CDR3: TGTGCCACCAGTGATTTGCATAATTCACCCCTCCACTTT.